This TCR beta chain emerged from a study of identical twins. Findings of the study overall: Conclusions rested on cross-sectional statistics rather than following the same donors. Invariant T cells like MAIT and iNKT could partly confound the zero-insertion analyses.

Trimming shortened V by 5 bases and J by 5 bases, and 12 bases separated the two germline ends. CDR1 and CDR2 (germline): MNHNS, SASEGT. This CDR3 comprises 14 residues. This clonotype was counted only a few times. No antigen is known for it. Template switching supplied a universal primer site; unique molecular identifiers were carried on the cDNA. Each CDR3 protein is one row after TCRdb ran MiXCR on the 5' RACE reads. The sample includes about 890,000 distinct CDR3 sequences, more than 9% of them seen just once. The data were also submitted as part of a second study, on yellow fever vaccine responses in identical twins. That work contributes: Twin vaccine T cell responses reportedly seemed partly convergent, partly personalized.

The chain is built from TRBV6-1 and TRBJ2-2, with D uncertain. The source of this sequence is a young woman in good health. Sequenced input: PBMCs. The CDR3: CASSRRTETGELFF. CDR3 DNA: TGTGCCAGCAGTCGACGGACCGAAACCGGGGAGCTGTTTTTT.